This TCR beta chain came from a study of CD8 T cells in Susac syndrome (dated by TCRdb to about 2019). General notes on the study: The study used repertoire sequencing to test whether antigen drove CD8+ T cell activation and differentiation in Susac syndrome.

V and J lose 1 base and 8 bases, and a span of 14 bases separates them. The CDR3 covers 13 residues, taking in both the cysteine and the phenylalanine. The only DNA kept is the CDR3, 39 bases in frame from the first base. CDR1 and CDR2, per the germline V gene (reference sequence), are DFQATT and SNEGSKA. Concerning this clonotype itself: Its antigen is still unknown. There are no base qualities to consult, and no much larger clone falls within one base.

RNA was extracted using the RNeasy kit, and roughly 0.5 to 1 microgram was reverse transcribed with random hexamers. The immunoSEQ multiplex PCR assay, covering 54 Vbeta and 13 Jbeta segments, was used to amplify TCR beta CDR3 regions. To correct PCR amplification bias, a synthetic template baseline was used for both primer optimization and computational correction. On the authors' methods: Only productive sequences were kept, with reads annotated to V, D and J genes according to IMGT and analyzed in immunoSEQ Analyzer. Clonality was computed as one minus Shannon entropy normalized by log2 of the number of productive unique sequences. For each patient and control, public and private clones were evaluated among the 100 most prevalent clones. A clone was defined as Susac-specific if it was absent from the healthy and MS cohorts, from 1052 published viral clones and from other ImmuneACCESS disease sequences. TCRdb reanalyzed the raw reads on its own, using fastp at Q25 for trimming and MiXCR for clone calling, and kept in-frame beta chains. Under each unique CDR3 protein, matching rows form one entry showing the most common genes and DNA. V and J calls and clone size were set by TCRdb, not the authors. A total of about 210,000 distinct CDR3 sequences appear in this sample, around 95% of them only once. The ten largest clones represent 0.095% to 0.12% of the sample.

The research as a whole found: The study acknowledged that relatively few individuals were included in the TCR sequencing and HLA analysis.

Peripheral blood CD8+ and CD4+ T cells from healthy donors, Susac syndrome patients and multiple sclerosis patients were profiled by high-throughput TCR beta sequencing. Healthy donors were included as age- and sex-matched controls. Bulk CD8+ and CD4+ T cells were purified by magnetic negative isolation, while CD8+ TEMRA cells were enriched using FACS. Blood was drawn into EDTA tubes, processed within 24 hours, and PBMCs were isolated by density gradient centrifugation. PBMCs intended for TCR sequencing were frozen in liquid nitrogen and were later thawed in a 37 degrees C water bath. The sorted or isolated CD4+, CD8+ and CD8+ TEMRA cells had a purity of 90% or higher.

This TCR was recovered from a human donor in good health. Recombination linked TRBV20-1 to TRBJ1-1; TRBD1 is perhaps the D gene, given 5 matching bases. Material: CD4+ T cells from PBMCs. The DNA reads TGCAGTGCTAGAGGAATCCGGGGCCGAGAAGCTTTCTTT. This gives the protein CSARGIRGREAFF.